The source of this T cell receptor beta chain is a study of technical replicates of blood from a handful of donors. This CDR3 region has 17 residues. Trimming removed 6 bases from V and 0 bases from J; junction bases left unmatched: 8. The V gene's germline CDR1 is MDHEN and CDR2 SYDVKM. Repertoires were generated with immunoSEQ multiplex PCR, while TCRdb's copy carries only in-frame clones and drops some. This table has more than 65,000 clones, about 90% appearing once. The V gene is TRBV28, the J gene TRBJ1-3, with 10 bases identical to TRBD1. The receptor comes from a human donor in good health. Specimen: T cells isolated from PBMCs. The CDR3: CASRGTGAVISGNTIYF. In DNA form, the CDR3 reads TGTGCCAGCAGGGGGACAGGGGCTGTTATCTCTGGAAACACCATATATTTT.